Listed below are T cell receptor beta chains from one sample, sequenced in a study of blood T cell repertoires in COVID-19. Generated by immunoSEQ multiplex PCR, the TCRdb table keeps only in-frame clones and is missing some. The data hold about 170,000 clones, with around four fifths observed a single time. Material for sequencing was peripheral blood. The receptors stem from a woman in her 70s who had recovered from COVID-19. The CDR3 runs from the conserved cysteine through the conserved F or W. D genes are given only for firm matches. Clone size is not always given. Where it is, it says once, few, many or a class for expanded clones.

V	J	D	size	length	DNA	CDR3
TRBV5-1	TRBJ2-7	TRBD2	NA	17	TGCGCCAGCAGCCCCGGGACTAGCGGATGGGTGGCCTACGAGCAGTACTTC	CASSPGTSGWVAYEQYF
TRBV6-5	TRBJ2-7	TRBD1	NA	15	TGTGCCAGCAGCCGCGACAGGGGACTTTCCTACGAGCAGTACTTC	CASSRDRGLSYEQYF
TRBV9	TRBJ2-3	TRBD2	once	17	TGTGCCAGCAGCGTAGCGTTCGCGGGAGGGTACACAGATACGCAGTATTTT	CASSVAFAGGYTDTQYF
TRBV2	TRBJ2-7	NA	NA	15	TGTGCCAGCAGTCCCACCGGGACATTGGCCTACGAGCAGTACTTC	CASSPTGTLAYEQYF
TRBV3-1/TRBV3-2	TRBJ1-5	NA	NA	14	TGTGCCAGCAGCGCAGGGTCAGGGAATCAGCCCCAGCATTTT	CASSAGSGNQPQHF
TRBV10-3	TRBJ2-7	TRBD2	NA	17	TGTGCCATCAGTGAGGGGACTAGCGGGCACCTCCCCTACGAGCAGTACTTC	CAISEGTSGHLPYEQYF
TRBV19	TRBJ2-6	TRBD2	NA	19	TGTGCCAGTAGAATGGCCGGACTAGCGGGAGGGCCTGGGGCCAACGTCCTGACTTTC	CASRMAGLAGGPGANVLTF
TRBV30	TRBJ1-5	TRBD1	NA	14	TGTGCCTGGGACAGGGGTCATAGCAATCAGCCCCAGCATTTT	CAWDRGHSNQPQHF
TRBV19	TRBJ1-1	NA	few	13	TGTGCCAGTACCCGCGGTTTCAACACTGAAGCTTTCTTT	CASTRGFNTEAFF
TRBV2	TRBJ1-1	NA	NA	11	TGTGCCAGCAGTGAAAGGGGTAAGGCTTTCTTT	CASSERGKAFF
TRBV7-3	TRBJ2-2	TRBD1	NA	14	TGTGCCAGCAGCTTGAGGGGGCCAACCGGGGAGCTGTTTTTT	CASSLRGPTGELFF
TRBV7-9	TRBJ2-7	NA	NA	14	TGTGCCAGCAGCTCCCGCCGCAGCTCCTACGAGCAGTACTTC	CASSSRRSSYEQYF
TRBV6-2/TRBV6-3	TRBJ1-4	NA	few	15	TGTGCCAGCAGTCGCCCATGGGACACTGCCGAAAAACTGTTTTTT	CASSRPWDTAEKLFF
TRBV3-1/TRBV3-2	TRBJ1-2	TRBD1	NA	14	TGTGCCAGCAGCCAAGGGGCAGGGGGGTATGGCTACACCTTC	CASSQGAGGYGYTF
TRBV9	TRBJ2-1	TRBD2	NA	19	TGTGCCAGCAGCGGGTTCGCGGACCGACTAGCGGGGACGTACAATGAGCAGTTCTTC	CASSGFADRLAGTYNEQFF
TRBV5-1	TRBJ2-7	TRBD2	many	14	TGCGCCAGCAGCGGGAGGGGCTGGACCTACGAGCAGTACTTC	CASSGRGWTYEQYF
TRBV11-3	TRBJ2-3	TRBD2	NA	14	TGTGCCAGCAGCCGGGGGGGGTACACAGATACGCAGTATTTT	CASSRGGYTDTQYF
TRBV7-9	TRBJ1-1	NA	NA	14	TGTGCCAGCAGTGACCCTCCCGGGGACACTGAAGCTTTCTTT	CASSDPPGDTEAFF
TRBV19	TRBJ2-2	NA	NA	16	TGTGCCAGTACCCGCCGCCGAACGGTCGGGACCGGGGAGCTGTTTTTT	CASTRRRTVGTGELFF
TRBV6-5	TRBJ2-7	NA	NA	12	TGTGCCAGCAGCAGAGGGCAGCACGAGCAGTACTTC	CASSRGQHEQYF
TRBV3-1/TRBV3-2	TRBJ1-4	TRBD1	NA	14	TGTGCCAGCAGCCCGGGACAGGGTAATGAAAAACTGTTTTTT	CASSPGQGNEKLFF
TRBV5-1	TRBJ2-7	TRBD1	NA	14	TGCGCCAGCAGCCCGCAGGGGGCCTCCTACGAGCAGTACTTC	CASSPQGASYEQYF
TRBV2	TRBJ2-7	NA	NA	11	TGTGCCAGCAGTGCCACGGGAGTACCGTACTTC	CASSATGVPYF
TRBV5-4	TRBJ2-2	NA	once	15	TGTGCCAGCAGCTTGCGGCAGGGGAGTTCGGGGGAGCTGTTTTTT	CASSLRQGSSGELFF
TRBV10-3	TRBJ1-6	NA	NA	13	TGTGCCATCAGTGAGTACCGGGATTCACCCCTCCACTTT	CAISEYRDSPLHF
TRBV5-1	TRBJ2-6	TRBD1	NA	17	TGCGCCAGCAGCTGGACAGGGCTACTCTCTGGGGCCAACGTCCTGACTTTC	CASSWTGLLSGANVLTF
TRBV28	TRBJ2-7	TRBD1	NA	15	TGTGCCAGCAGTTTGCCCGGGACAGGGTCTTACGAGCAGTACTTC	CASSLPGTGSYEQYF